These 21 T cell receptor beta chains were all obtained from the same sample, sequenced in a study of blood T cell repertoires in COVID-19 (dated by TCRdb to 2018 to 2020). The method behind the library was the immunoSEQ multiplex PCR assay. TCRdb re-hosts the immuneACCESS table, in-frame sequences only. Its copies lack some clones; in the studies checked, an unresolved V gene accounts for under half of them, and the cause for the rest is not known. In all, the sample holds a few hundred thousand clones, and around 81% of those were seen once. The ten largest clones take up 13% of the sample. The sample taken for sequencing was peripheral blood. These receptors originate from a human donor in a cohort sampled during active COVID-19.

Points on this clone: At the DNA level, this CDR3 is encoded by other sequences in the same sample as well. This chain links TRBV10-3 with TRBJ2-3, with TRBD1 matching 11 bases. This CDR3 comprises 14 residues. The V gene end was trimmed by 6 bases and the J gene end by 3 bases; junction bases not matched to a gene: 2. Per germline, CDR1 ENHRY and CDR2 SYGVKD. This chain's CDR3 is CAISGTGGTDTQYF. Here the CDR3 DNA reads TGTGCCATCAGCGGGACAGGGGGGACAGATACGCAGTATTTT.

The V gene is TRBV30, the J gene TRBJ2-5; 8 bases are a match to TRBD1. The V gene's germline CDR1 is GTSNPN and CDR2 SVGIG (reference sequence). The CDR3 covers 16 residues. The V and J ends lost 2 bases and 5 bases, in that order; junction bases with no gene match: 13. CDR3 residues: CAWSTPRSGGAETQYF. The DNA for the CDR3 is TGTGCCTGGAGTACACCACGATCAGGGGGCGCGGAGACCCAGTACTTC.

This chain joins TRBV7-6 and TRBJ2-3; D is perhaps TRBD1 (5 bases). This CDR3 region has 15 residues. Trimming shortened V by 1 base and J by 2 bases, and 10 bases separated the two germline ends. CDR1 and CDR2 from the germline V gene are SGHVS and FNYEAQ. DNA for the CDR3: TGTGCCAGCAGCTTAGTAGGGGCCTCCACAGATACGCAGTATTTT. The encoded protein is CASSLVGASTDTQYF.

The chain employs TRBV2 and TRBJ2-1; D possibly corresponds to TRBD2 (6 bases). Trimming took off 6 bases at V and 14 bases at J, with 17 bases between the two ends. The V gene's germline CDR1 is SNHLY and CDR2 FYNNEI. The CDR3 loop spans 12 amino acids. The CDR3 reads CASRATRLRKFF. The CDR3 region has the DNA TGTGCCAGCAGGGCGACTAGGCTCCGGAAGTTCTTC.

This chain joins TRBV24-1 and TRBJ2-7, with TRBD1 identical over 8 bases. The junction had 2 bases not matched to a gene; V was cut back by 2 bases and J by 6 bases. This CDR3 spans 13 amino acids. CDR1 and CDR2 (germline): KGHDR, SFDVKD. The CDR3 reads CATSDSGGREQYF. The CDR3, as DNA: TGTGCCACCAGTGATTCAGGGGGCCGCGAGCAGTACTTC.

The chain joins TRBV21-1 to TRBJ2-6; the DNA was not compared with TRBD2, the D call given in the table. TRBV21-1 is deemed a pseudogene. The length of the CDR3 is 17 residues. The DNA of the CDR3 is TGTGCCAGCAGCCCCTTCAGACGGGGCTCTGGGGCCAACGTCCTGACTTTC. It yields the protein CASSPFRRGSGANVLTF.

J is TRBJ1-1 and V is TRBV7-6; D may be TRBD1 (6 bases). CDR3 length equals 15 residues. The ends were cut back, 1 base at V and 12 bases at J, with 21 bases in the middle. Per the germline V gene, CDR1 is SGHVS and CDR2 is FNYEAQ. Here the CDR3 DNA reads TGTGCCAGCAGCTTAGGGCAGGGGAGCACTTCGTCTCCTTTCTTT. Amino acids: CASSLGQGSTSSPFF.

The chain links TRBV7-2 to TRBJ2-2; 8 bases agree with TRBD1. The length of the CDR3 is 17 residues. The V gene end was trimmed by 1 base and the J gene end by 6 bases; junction bases not matched to a gene: 10. The germline V gene encodes CDR1 SGHTA and CDR2 FQGNSA. The CDR3: CASSLEVRTGKSGELFF. The CDR3 DNA reads as TGTGCCAGCAGCTTAGAAGTGAGGACAGGGAAATCCGGGGAGCTGTTTTTT.

This chain links TRBV6-6 with TRBJ2-7; D is perhaps TRBD2 (5 bases). V shed 0 bases and J shed 3 bases, with 15 bases lying between them. The V gene's germline CDR1 is MNHNY and CDR2 SVGAGI (reference sequence). The CDR3 runs to 16 residues. Here the CDR3 DNA reads TGTGCCAGCAGTTACTCGAGTACGAGGGAACACTACGAGCAGTACTTC. It is translated as CASSYSSTREHYEQYF.

This chain connects TRBV6-5 to TRBJ1-6; the D gene is possibly TRBD1 (5 bases). CDR3 length: 14 residues. Between the trimmed V and J ends, which lost 2 bases and 10 bases, there was a span of 12 bases. Looked up from germline, CDR1 is MNHEY and CDR2 is SVGAGI. The CDR3 protein is CASSYPGRNSPLHF. The CDR3 bases are TGTGCCAGCAGTTACCCAGGGAGGAACTCACCCCTCCACTTT.

This clone was detected only a few times. The J gene is TRBJ1-3, the V gene TRBV4-2, with D unclear. V shed 0 bases and J shed 7 bases, with 22 bases lying between them. The CDR3 totals 18 residues. Germline CDR1 reads LGHNA; CDR2 reads YNFKEQ. In nucleotides, the CDR3 is TGTGCCAGCAGCCAAGATCTGGGCTCTACCTCAGTCTCTAACACCATATATTTT. Its protein product is CASSQDLGSTSVSNTIYF.

This chain connects TRBV28 to TRBJ1-2; the D gene is possibly TRBD1 (6 bases). Germline-derived CDR1 and CDR2 are MDHEN and SYDVKM. Trimming removed 3 bases at V and 7 bases at J, with 12 bases between. The CDR3 length is 13 residues. CDR3 coding DNA: TGTGCCAGCAGTTTGGGGGCAGGGTTTGGCTACACCTTC. Its translation is CASSLGAGFGYTF.

The chain recombines TRBV12-3 or TRBV12-4 with TRBJ1-2; the D is unclear. The CDR3 runs to 13 residues. V was pared by 2 bases and J by 8 bases, with 12 bases between. CDR3 nucleotides: TGTGCCAGCAGTTTATCGGGGAAAAGGGGCTACACCTTC. Its translation: CASSLSGKRGYTF.

V is TRBV19 and J is TRBJ1-1; maybe TRBD1 (6 bases). The germline gives CDR1 LNHDA, CDR2 SQIVND (reference sequence). The CDR3 has 13 amino acids. Trimming left V 6 bases short and J 4 bases short, with 12 bases between. This chain's CDR3 is CASRGRGGTEAFF. Here the CDR3 DNA reads TGTGCCAGTAGGGGCAGGGGTGGCACTGAAGCTTTCTTT.

The count of this clone is one. This rearrangement joins TRBV7-2 to TRBJ1-1, with 8 bases aligning to TRBD1. CDR3 length: 15 amino acids. The V and J ends lost 5 bases and 1 base, in that order; junction bases with no gene match: 6. CDR1 and CDR2 (germline): SGHTA, FQGNSA. CDR3 sequence: CASSLDRATNTEAFF. In DNA form, the CDR3 reads TGTGCCAGCAGCCTGGACAGGGCGACGAACACTGAAGCTTTCTTT.

V and J are TRBV27 and TRBJ2-3; 8 bases map to TRBD2. CDR3 size: 17 residues. Germline V gene data show CDR1 as MNHEY and CDR2 as SMNVEV (reference sequence). Trimming took 2 bases from V and 2 from J; bases not matched to a gene: 9. DNA for the CDR3: TGTGCCAGCAGTTTAGAGGGGGTTAGCGGGATCACAGATACGCAGTATTTT. Protein product: CASSLEGVSGITDTQYF.

The rearrangement uses TRBV28 and TRBJ1-2; D possibly corresponds to TRBD1 (5 bases). Germline loops: CDR1 MDHEN, CDR2 SYDVKM. The CDR3 is made up of 12 amino acids. With 6 bases removed from V and 5 bases from J, the gap between germline ends came to 10 bases. In nucleotides, the CDR3 is TGTGCCAGCAGAAATCCAGGGTATGGCTACACCTTC. It encodes CASRNPGYGYTF.

The V and J genes are TRBV6-5 and TRBJ2-7, with D possibly being TRBD1 (5 bases). V was cut by 0 bases and J by 2 bases, with 14 bases left in between. Germline CDR1 MNHEY, CDR2 SVGAGI. The CDR3 is 16 residues long. DNA of the CDR3: TGTGCCAGCAGTTACTCGAACAGGCCTTATACCTACGAGCAGTACTTC. This gives the protein CASSYSNRPYTYEQYF.

The rearrangement uses TRBV3-1 (or the pseudogene TRBV3-2) and TRBJ2-3, with TRBD1 as a possible D gene (6 bases). Germline loops: CDR1 LGHDT, CDR2 YNNKEL (reference sequence). Trimming took 2 bases from V and 5 from J, leaving 11 bases between them. This CDR3 is built from 14 residues. The CDR3 sequence: CASSQRDNRDTQYF. CDR3 coding DNA: TGTGCCAGCAGCCAACGGGACAACAGAGATACGCAGTATTTT.

This chain uses TRBV6-6 with TRBJ2-5; 10 positions match TRBD2. Germline V gene data show CDR1 as MNHNY and CDR2 as SVGAGI (reference sequence). Trimming took 8 bases from V and 0 from J; bases not matched to a gene: 6. The CDR3 totals 15 residues. CDR3 region: CASEPSGRHQETQYF. DNA for the CDR3: TGTGCCAGCGAGCCTAGCGGGAGACACCAAGAGACCCAGTACTTC.

The rearrangement joins TRBV7-2 to TRBJ2-7, with 13 bases fitting TRBD2. V lost 5 bases, J lost 2 bases, and 3 bases stayed unmatched. The CDR3 runs 15 residues. Germline values: CDR1 SGHTA, CDR2 FQGNSA. The CDR3 sequence: CASSETSGGAYEQYF. The CDR3, as DNA: TGTGCCAGCAGCGAAACTAGCGGGGGGGCCTACGAGCAGTACTTC. The entire variable domain, with the rest obtained from reference TRBV7-2 and TRBJ2-7, is as follows: GAGVSQSPSNKVTEKGKDVELRCDPISGHTALYWYRQSLGQGLEFLIYFQGNSAPDKSGLPSDRFSAERTGGSVSTLTIQRTQQEDSAVYLCASSETSGGAYEQYFGPGTRLTVT.